The table lists the clone carrying this T cell receptor beta chain with many counts. Antigen: not known. Every sequencing run produced over 160 million TCR-beta sequences that came from 15-18 subjects. TCRdb recomputed calls from the 5' RACE reads with MiXCR, one row per CDR3 protein. The table shows 60,000 to 80,000 distinct CDR3 sequences, with around 5.2% occurring only once. This entry is derived from a study of neurological immune-mediated disorders. Whole-study findings and limits: HTLV-1-associated myelopathy ranked highest for TCR clonal expansion and multiple sclerosis lowest, beneath healthy controls.

Per the germline V gene, CDR1 is DFQATT and CDR2 is SNEGSKA (reference sequence). V gave up 5 bases and J gave up 5 bases; unmatched junction bases: 9. The CDR3 contains 15 residues. It was from 2 million PBMCs stored at -80 C that the unsorted libraries were obtained. The sequencing input was PBMCs. The TCR comes from a woman between 50 and 59 years old with multiple sclerosis. This chain connects TRBV20-1 to TRBJ2-5; 12 positions agree with TRBD2. The CDR3 sequence: CSALSSGGVVETQYF. The DNA of the CDR3 is TGCAGTGCTCTCTCTAGCGGGGGGGTAGTGGAGACCCAGTACTTC.